Detailed here is one TCR beta chain. The antigen is not known. Clones were read by immunoSEQ multiplex PCR, and TCRdb kept only the in-frame ones, dropping some. The repertoire consists of roughly 60,000 clones, with about 85% occurring once and the leading ten covering 4%. The record originates from a study of a mutant IDH1 vaccine in newly diagnosed glioma. About the study: Patients, over weeks 1, 3, 5, 7, 11, 15, 19 and 23, received a total of eight vaccinations. Patients received vaccination from 4-6 weeks after radiotherapy alone, or with temozolomide cycles. Among treated patients, about 62% were male and about 40% female, and mean age was approximately 40 years. Patients arrived already treated with radiotherapy, temozolomide, or both, most having had both.

CDR1 is SNHLY and CDR2 is FYNNEI in the germline V gene. The CDR3 runs to 13 residues. J lost 9 bases, V lost 6 bases, and 5 bases had no gene match. Time point in this sample: week 23, last vaccination. Doses consisted of 300 ug of mutant IDH1 20-mer peptide each, paired with topical imiquimod. The sample in question was PBMCs, obtained from a glioma patient whose treatment included an IDH1 peptide vaccine. This receptor was taken from a man aged 25 to 40 with glioma. The V call is TRBV2, the J call TRBJ1-6, with 7 nucleotides matching TRBD1. CDR3 sequence (DNA): TGTGCCAGCAGGTTGACAGGGCGTTCACCCCTCCACTTT. Translating gives CASRLTGRSPLHF.